A single sample gave rise to the 24 T cell receptor beta chains below, sequenced in a study of cytomegalovirus exposure and HLA in healthy donors. The PCR made use of 60 Vbeta and 13 Jbeta primers. Using immunoSEQ multiplex PCR, the repertoire was profiled, and TCRdb retains in-frame clones only, with some absent. The sample lists about 270,000 clones; 70% to 90% were seen once. Material: PBMCs. The receptors derive from a man aged 40-49 years in good health and CMV-seropositive.

This clone was counted a few times. The chain carries TRBV19 and TRBJ2-2; 9 positions agree with TRBD1. The CDR3 sequence is 18 residues long. Germline trimming cut 3 bases from V and 5 bases from J; bases unmatched to any gene: 13. Germline V gives CDR1 LNHDA, CDR2 SQIVND (reference sequence). Here the CDR3 reads CASSIPPTGGPRTGELFF. CDR3 nucleotides: TGTGCCAGTAGTATCCCTCCGACAGGGGGGCCGAGGACCGGGGAGCTGTTTTTT. Full variable domain (remainder filled in from reference TRBV19 and TRBJ2-2): DGGITQSPKYLFRKEGQNVTLSCEQNLNHDAMYWYRQDPGQGLRLIYYSQIVNDFQKGDIAEGYSVSREKKESFPLTVTSAQKNPTAFYLCASSIPPTGGPRTGELFFGEGSRLTVL.

This clone was counted a few times. The sample carries other DNA sequences with the same CDR3. This sequence joins TRBV18 and TRBJ1-4, with a possible D match to TRBD1 (6 bases). The CDR3 totals 14 residues. Germline values: CDR1 KGHSH, CDR2 LQKENI. The ends were cut back, 1 base at V and 3 bases at J, with 6 bases in the middle. The CDR3 bases are TGTGCCAGCTCACCACAGGGGGCTAATGAAAAACTGTTTTTT. Its protein is CASSPQGANEKLFF.

The chain combines TRBV18 with TRBJ2-1; D is unclear. The CDR3 covers 13 residues. V dropped 6 bases and J dropped 4 bases, with 10 bases sitting between them. Germline V gene lookup returns CDR1 KGHSH and CDR2 LQKENI. The CDR3 coding sequence is TGTGCCAGCTCCCGAGGTATTTACAATGAGCAGTTCTTC. It is translated as CASSRGIYNEQFF.

The chain is built from TRBV10-2 and TRBJ1-2; no reliable D call. The germline V gene has CDR1 WSHSY and CDR2 SAAADI. The CDR3 totals 13 residues. V lost 6 bases and J lost 6, with 14 bases in between. CDR3 protein: CASSTGVGDGYTF. CDR3 DNA sequence: TGCGCCAGCAGCACCGGGGTCGGGGATGGCTACACCTTC.

The chain recombines TRBV28 with TRBJ2-2; maybe TRBD1 (6 bases). Trimming shortened V by 6 bases and J by 7 bases, and 21 bases separated the two germline ends. The CDR3 totals 16 residues. Per the germline V gene, CDR1 is MDHEN and CDR2 is SYDVKM. The CDR3, as DNA: TGTGCCAGCAGAGGGACAAGTGTTACTGGGGGCGGGGAGCTGTTTTTT. This translates into CASRGTSVTGGGELFF.

The chain carries TRBV5-4 and TRBJ2-2; D remains unclear. Germline lookup yields CDR1 SGHNT and CDR2 YYREEE (reference sequence). The CDR3 is 15 residues long. V lost 4 bases to trimming and J lost 7 bases, with 17 bases between them. CDR3 protein: CASSQPSSEVGELFF. The CDR3 DNA is TGTGCCAGCAGCCAGCCCAGCAGCGAAGTCGGGGAGCTGTTTTTT.

The chain carries TRBV7-8 and TRBJ1-1; D uncertain. Between the trimmed V and J ends, which lost 1 base and 0 bases, there was a span of 6 bases. Germline CDR1 reads SGHVS; CDR2 reads FQNEAQ. The CDR3 totals 14 residues. The CDR3, as DNA: TGTGCCAGCAGCTTAGGGGAGGTGAACACTGAAGCTTTCTTT. The encoded protein is CASSLGEVNTEAFF.

The genes are TRBV5-1 and TRBJ2-1, with 11 bases aligning to TRBD2. Germline V gene data show CDR1 as SGHRS and CDR2 as YFSETQ. V gave up 4 bases and J gave up 4 bases; unmatched junction bases: 7. The CDR3 is made up of 16 amino acids. Written as DNA, the CDR3 is TGCGCCAGCAGCGAACCGGGACTAGCGGTTTACAATGAGCAGTTCTTC. The encoded protein is CASSEPGLAVYNEQFF.

The chain carries TRBV13 and TRBJ2-7, with 12 bases fitting TRBD2. CDR3 length: 17 residues. The V gene end was trimmed by 5 bases and the J gene end by 1 base; junction bases not matched to a gene: 9. Germline loops: CDR1 PRHDT, CDR2 FYEKMQ (reference sequence). This chain's CDR3 is CASSPRATSGSSYEQYF. CDR3 DNA sequence: TGTGCCAGCAGCCCACGTGCGACTAGCGGGAGTTCCTACGAGCAGTACTTC.

V gene TRBV21-1 combines with J gene TRBJ1-5. TRBV21-1 is a recognized pseudogene. This CDR3 comprises 13 residues. The CDR3 here is CASTKRGGQPQHF. CDR3 in DNA: TGTGCCAGCACCAAAAGGGGGGGCCAGCCCCAGCATTTT.

The V and J genes are TRBV5-4 and TRBJ1-1; D remains unclear. V was pared by 4 bases and J by 2 bases, with 6 bases between. CDR3 size: 12 residues. Looked up from germline, CDR1 is SGHNT and CDR2 is YYREEE (reference sequence). As DNA, the CDR3 is TGTGCCAGCAGCCCTTCTAACACTGAAGCTTTCTTT. Translation gives CASSPSNTEAFF.

J is TRBJ2-3 and V is TRBV19; weak D call: TRBD2 (5 bases). From germline, CDR1 is LNHDA and CDR2 SQIVND (reference sequence). V was cut by 5 bases and J by 11 bases, with 11 bases left in between. CDR3 length: 11 amino acids. CDR3 amino acids: CASSQEARQYF. The CDR3 DNA follows: TGTGCCAGTAGTCAGGAGGCGAGGCAGTATTTT.

This clone was counted once. The J gene is TRBJ1-4, the V gene TRBV10-3; 8 nucleotides match TRBD1. Germline CDR1 reads ENHRY; CDR2 reads SYGVKD. The trim removed 5 bases at V and 8 bases at J, leaving 10 bases unmatched. CDR3 length: 15 amino acids. The CDR3 nucleotides read TGTGCCATCAGTAAGACAGGGGAAGGGCGGGAAAAACTGTTTTTT. It codes for CAISKTGEGREKLFF.

This chain joins TRBV28 and TRBJ1-5; the match to TRBD1 covers 10 bases. CDR1 is MDHEN and CDR2 is SYDVKM in the germline V gene. This CDR3 comprises 18 residues. V gave up 2 bases and J gave up 0 bases; unmatched junction bases: 7. CDR3 region: CASSLGGDRGYSNQPQHF. The CDR3 DNA reads as TGTGCCAGCAGTTTAGGAGGGGACAGGGGTTATAGCAATCAGCCCCAGCATTTT. The complete variable domain, with remaining parts taken from reference TRBV28 and TRBJ1-5, reads DVKVTQSSRYLVKRTGEKVFLECVQDMDHENMFWYRQDPGLGLRLIYFSYDVKMKEKGDIPEGYSVSREKKERFSLILESASTNQTSMYLCASSLGGDRGYSNQPQHFGDGTRLSIL.

V and J are TRBV7-9 and TRBJ1-1; TRBD1 matches at 7 bases. CDR1 is SEHNR, CDR2 FQNEAQ, per germline (reference sequence). The junction had 7 bases not matched to a gene; V was cut back by 4 bases and J by 2 bases. The CDR3 is 15 amino acids. The CDR3 loop is CASSSRDRLNTEAFF. CDR3 bases: TGTGCCAGCAGCTCCCGGGACAGACTAAACACTGAAGCTTTCTTT.

V gene TRBV9 combines with J gene TRBJ1-1; D is perhaps TRBD1 (5 bases). Germline V gives CDR1 SGDLS, CDR2 YYNGEE. The V end lost 6 bases, the J end lost 2 bases, and 14 bases lay between the germline ends. The CDR3 sequence is 14 residues long. CDR3 sequence: CASNAGHPNTEAFF. Written as DNA, the CDR3 is TGTGCCAGCAACGCAGGACATCCAAACACTGAAGCTTTCTTT.

This clone was detected a few times. The same CDR3 also results from other DNA sequences found in this sample. The rearrangement uses TRBV28 and TRBJ2-7, with D uncertain. The CDR3 has 12 amino acids. Germline CDR1 and CDR2: MDHEN and SYDVKM. The V gene lost 5 bases and the J gene lost 3 bases, with 8 bases spanning the gap. The CDR3 DNA is TGTGCCAGCAGTCCCCCGGGCTACGAGCAGTACTTC. Protein product: CASSPPGYEQYF. The variable domain in full, completed from reference TRBV28 and TRBJ2-7, reads DVKVTQSSRYLVKRTGEKVFLECVQDMDHENMFWYRQDPGLGLRLIYFSYDVKMKEKGDIPEGYSVSREKKERFSLILESASTNQTSMYLCASSPPGYEQYFGPGTRLTVT.

This chain connects TRBV6-5 to TRBJ1-1; 9 positions match TRBD1. Looked up from germline, CDR1 is MNHEY and CDR2 is SVGAGI. J lost 4 bases, V lost 4 bases, and 10 bases had no gene match. This CDR3 is 16 amino acids long. Here the CDR3 reads CASSFVPGQGITEAFF. CDR3 DNA: TGTGCCAGCAGTTTCGTGCCGGGACAGGGAATCACTGAAGCTTTCTTT.

The V and J genes are TRBV19 and TRBJ2-3; 9 positions match TRBD2. Per germline, CDR1 LNHDA and CDR2 SQIVND (reference sequence). V lost 5 bases, J lost 2 bases, and 5 bases stayed unmatched. The CDR3 runs to 15 residues. DNA of the CDR3: TGTGCCAGTAGTGGGACTAGCATGAACACAGATACGCAGTATTTT. Translated: CASSGTSMNTDTQYF.

The chain combines TRBV7-9 with TRBJ2-1; 8 bases agree with TRBD2. V shed 5 bases, J shed 7 bases, and the junction held 13 bases outside the gene matches. The CDR3 loop spans 16 amino acids. CDR1 is SEHNR, CDR2 FQNEAQ, per germline (reference sequence). The CDR3 reads CASSPGRGSGSNEQFF. The CDR3 DNA follows: TGTGCCAGCAGCCCCGGGCGGGGGAGCGGGAGTAATGAGCAGTTCTTC.

V usage is TRBV29-1 and J usage is TRBJ2-5; 7 bases agree with TRBD2. The CDR3 extends over 14 amino acids. The junction had 10 bases not matched to a gene; V was cut back by 4 bases and J by 5 bases. CDR1 SQVTM and CDR2 ANQGSEA come from the germline V gene. CDR3: CSVGGRTGRETQYF. DNA of the CDR3: TGCAGCGTTGGGGGCAGGACCGGGAGGGAGACCCAGTACTTC.

The rearrangement joins TRBV27 to TRBJ1-2; 8 nucleotides agree with TRBD1. This CDR3 has 15 amino acids. V dropped 5 bases and J dropped 4; count of bases not matched to a gene: 9. The germline gives CDR1 MNHEY, CDR2 SMNVEV (reference sequence). The CDR3 nucleotides are TGTGCCAGCAGTCGGACAGGGAATGATGGCTATGGCTACACCTTC. This codes for CASSRTGNDGYGYTF.

This chain connects TRBV5-1 to TRBJ2-7; the match to TRBD1 covers 10 bases. This CDR3 comprises 16 residues. Looked up from germline, CDR1 is SGHRS and CDR2 is YFSETQ. V gave up 0 bases and J gave up 1 base; unmatched junction bases: 4. The DNA of the CDR3 is TGCGCCAGCAGCTTGGCCCGGGACAGGGGATCCTACGAGCAGTACTTC. Its translation is CASSLARDRGSYEQYF.

J is TRBJ2-7 and V is TRBV27; 7 bases align to TRBD1. This CDR3 region has 13 residues. The V gene's germline CDR1 is MNHEY and CDR2 SMNVEV (reference sequence). Trimming took 6 bases from V and 3 from J; bases not matched to a gene: 5. The CDR3 spells CASSLGTVYEQYF. The DNA of the CDR3 is TGTGCCAGCAGCCTAGGGACAGTCTACGAGCAGTACTTC.